This TCR beta chain is from a study of T cell responses to AZD1222 COVID-19 vaccine. The junction had 10 bases not matched to a gene; V was cut back by 7 bases and J by 3 bases. Germline CDR1 ENHRY, CDR2 SYGVKD. The CDR3 runs to 16 residues. Here immunoSEQ multiplex PCR was the method, and the copy in TCRdb shows in-frame clones only, minus some. The top ten hold about 2.2% of the sample, which has roughly 100,000 clones, over 85% seen once. General observations from the study: Spike was spanned by vaccine-associated CD4 TCRs, with dominance at 160-218 and 743-854. After two AZD1222 doses, spike-specific TCR breadth and depth rose versus day 0. Clonal diversity was possibly underestimated, and the donors were mostly white British, with more females.

This clone occurred once. Its antigen is not known. The TCR was taken from an adult in good health. The sample here was peripheral blood, taken on day 0 of AZD1222 vaccination. The gene calls are TRBV10-3 and TRBJ1-1; 11 nucleotides line up with TRBD1. The DNA of the CDR3 is TGTGCCATCAAAAGGACAGGGGGCTGGGGGGACACTGAAGCTTTCTTT. Translated, it gives CAIKRTGGWGDTEAFF.